This TCR beta chain was retrieved from a study of beta chain features in type 1 diabetes. Background on the study: Cell yields, age and gender were similar between patients and healthy donors. All of the samples together had around 110,000,000 sorted cells examined. General study results and limits: Patients with Type 1 diabetes showed moderately but significantly shorter TCRB CDR3s in all four CD4+ subsets. In type 1 diabetes patients, VDJ junctions had fewer insertions; deletions at these junctions were more frequent.

Of the isolated RNA, all was reverse transcribed, and so the sequenced material was expressed TCRB transcripts. Sequenced by immunoSEQ multiplex PCR; TCRdb stores in-frame clones only, minus some. The table includes 45,000 to 65,000 clones, 52% detected once. Trimming took 3 bases from V and 8 from J, leaving 16 bases between them. The CDR3 consists of 14 residues. Germline values: CDR1 SGHTA, CDR2 FQGNSA. For this clone: Its antigen remains unknown.

Cells sorted by CD45RO/CCR7/CD25/CD127/CD95/CD27 comprised CD4+ naive, central memory, regulatory and stem cell-like memory cells. Specimen: Tregs from blood. The receptor was isolated from a woman aged 40 to 55 with type 1 diabetes. The gene calls are TRBV7-2 and TRBJ1-2; TRBD1 is a possible D gene (6 bases). DNA for the CDR3: TGTGCCAGCAGCTTGGGGGCAGGTGAAGGCGGCTACACCTTC. Amino acid sequence: CASSLGAGEGGYTF.